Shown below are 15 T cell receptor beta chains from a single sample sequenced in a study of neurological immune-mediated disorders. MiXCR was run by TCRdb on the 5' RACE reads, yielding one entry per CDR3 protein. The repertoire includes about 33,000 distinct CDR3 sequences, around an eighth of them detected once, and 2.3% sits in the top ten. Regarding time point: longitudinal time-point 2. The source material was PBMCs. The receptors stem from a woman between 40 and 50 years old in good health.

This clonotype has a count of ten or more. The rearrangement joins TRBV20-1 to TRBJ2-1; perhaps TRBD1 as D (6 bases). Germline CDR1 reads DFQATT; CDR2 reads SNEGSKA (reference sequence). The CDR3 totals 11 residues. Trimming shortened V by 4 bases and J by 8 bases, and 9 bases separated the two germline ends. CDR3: CSAKQGYEQFF. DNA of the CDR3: TGCAGTGCTAAACAGGGCTATGAGCAGTTCTTC.

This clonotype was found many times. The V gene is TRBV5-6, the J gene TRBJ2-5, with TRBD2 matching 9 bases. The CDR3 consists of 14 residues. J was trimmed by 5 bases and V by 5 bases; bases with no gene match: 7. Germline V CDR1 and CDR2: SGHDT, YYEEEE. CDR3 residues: CASRDRTSAETQYF. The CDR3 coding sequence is TGTGCCAGCAGGGACCGGACTAGCGCGGAGACCCAGTACTTC.

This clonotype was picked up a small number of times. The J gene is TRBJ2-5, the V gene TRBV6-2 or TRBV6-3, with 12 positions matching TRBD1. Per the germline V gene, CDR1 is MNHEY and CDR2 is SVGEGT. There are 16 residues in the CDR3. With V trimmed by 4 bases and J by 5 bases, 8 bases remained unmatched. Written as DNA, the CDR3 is TGTGCCAGCAGTTCGTTCGGGACAGGGGGCCGCGAGACCCAGTACTTC. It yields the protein CASSSFGTGGRETQYF.

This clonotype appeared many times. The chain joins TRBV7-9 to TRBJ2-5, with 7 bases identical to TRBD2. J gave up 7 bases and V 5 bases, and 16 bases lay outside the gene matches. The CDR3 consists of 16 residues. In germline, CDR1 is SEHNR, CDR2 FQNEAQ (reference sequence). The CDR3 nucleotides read TGTGCCAGCAGCCCACCTCTGAGGAGCGGGGACCCGACCCAGTACTTC. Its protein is CASSPPLRSGDPTQYF.

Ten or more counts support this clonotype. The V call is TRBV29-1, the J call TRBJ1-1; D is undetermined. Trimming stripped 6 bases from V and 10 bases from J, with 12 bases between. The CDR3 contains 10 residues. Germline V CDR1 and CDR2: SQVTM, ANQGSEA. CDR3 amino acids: CSVGTIGAFF. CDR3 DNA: TGCAGCGTGGGAACTATAGGAGCTTTCTTT.

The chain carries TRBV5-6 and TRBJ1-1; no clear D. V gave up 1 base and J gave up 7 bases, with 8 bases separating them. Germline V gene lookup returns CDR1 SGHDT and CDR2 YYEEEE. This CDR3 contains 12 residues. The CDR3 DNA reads TGTGCCAGCAGCTTGATAACGGATGAAGCTTTCTTT. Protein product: CASSLITDEAFF.

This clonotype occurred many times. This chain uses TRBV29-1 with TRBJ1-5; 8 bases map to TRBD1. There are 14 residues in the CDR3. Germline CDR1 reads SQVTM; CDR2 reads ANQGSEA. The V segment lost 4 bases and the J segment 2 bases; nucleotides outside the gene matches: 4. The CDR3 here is CSVGQGSGNQPQHF. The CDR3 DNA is TGCAGCGTTGGACAGGGGAGCGGCAATCAGCCCCAGCATTTT. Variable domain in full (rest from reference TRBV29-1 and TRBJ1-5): SAVISQKPSRDICQRGTSLTIQCQVDSQVTMMFWYRQQPGQSLTLIATANQGSEATYESGFVIDKFPISRPNLTFSTLTVSNMSPEDSSIYLCSVGQGSGNQPQHFGDGTRLSIL.

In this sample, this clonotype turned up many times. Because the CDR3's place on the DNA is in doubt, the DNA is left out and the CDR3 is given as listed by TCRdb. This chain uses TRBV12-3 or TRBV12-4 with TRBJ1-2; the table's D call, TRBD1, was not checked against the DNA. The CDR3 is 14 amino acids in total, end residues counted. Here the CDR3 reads CASSSSGRNYGYTF.

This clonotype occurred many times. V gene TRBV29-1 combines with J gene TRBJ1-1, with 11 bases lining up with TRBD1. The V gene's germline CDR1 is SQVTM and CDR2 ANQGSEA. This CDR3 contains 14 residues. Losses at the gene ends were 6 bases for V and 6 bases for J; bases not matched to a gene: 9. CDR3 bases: TGCAGCGTCGGGACAGGGGGGGGCTCATCTGAAGCTTTCTTT. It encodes CSVGTGGGSSEAFF.

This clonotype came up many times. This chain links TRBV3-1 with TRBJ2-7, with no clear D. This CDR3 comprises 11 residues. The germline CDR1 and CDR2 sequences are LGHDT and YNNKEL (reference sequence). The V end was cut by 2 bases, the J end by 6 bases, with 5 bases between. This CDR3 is CASSQQREQYF. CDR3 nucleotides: TGTGCCAGCAGCCAACAGCGCGAGCAGTACTTC.

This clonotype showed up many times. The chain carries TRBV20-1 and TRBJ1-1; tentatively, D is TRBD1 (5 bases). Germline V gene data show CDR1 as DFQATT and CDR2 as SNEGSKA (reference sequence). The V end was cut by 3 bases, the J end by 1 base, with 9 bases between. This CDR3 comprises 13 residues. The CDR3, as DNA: TGCAGTGCTAGCGGGACGGCGAACACTGAAGCTTTCTTT. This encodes CSASGTANTEAFF.

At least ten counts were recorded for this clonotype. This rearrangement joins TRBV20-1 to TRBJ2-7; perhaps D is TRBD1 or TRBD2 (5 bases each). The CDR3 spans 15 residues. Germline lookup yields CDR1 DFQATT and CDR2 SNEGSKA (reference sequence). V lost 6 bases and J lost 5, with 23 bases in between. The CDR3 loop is CSASRDGKRYDEQYF. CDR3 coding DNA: TGCAGTGCAAGCCGGGACGGGAAACGATACGACGAGCAGTACTTC.

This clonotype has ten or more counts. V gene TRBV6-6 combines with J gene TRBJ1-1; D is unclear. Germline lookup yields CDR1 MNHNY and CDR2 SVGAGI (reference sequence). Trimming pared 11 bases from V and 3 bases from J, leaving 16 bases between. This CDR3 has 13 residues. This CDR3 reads CAAALERHTEAFF. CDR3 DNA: TGTGCCGCCGCACTGGAGAGGCACACTGAAGCTTTCTTT.

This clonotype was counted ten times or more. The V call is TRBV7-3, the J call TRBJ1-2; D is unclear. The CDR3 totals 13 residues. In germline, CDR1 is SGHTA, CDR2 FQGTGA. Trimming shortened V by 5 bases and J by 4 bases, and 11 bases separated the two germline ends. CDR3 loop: CASSPGQAYGYTF. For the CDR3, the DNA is TGTGCCAGCAGCCCTGGCCAGGCCTATGGCTACACCTTC. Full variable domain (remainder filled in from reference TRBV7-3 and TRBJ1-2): GAGVSQTPSNKVTEKGKYVELRCDPISGHTALYWYRQSLGQGPEFLIYFQGTGAADDSGLPNDRFFAVRPEGSVSTLKIQRTERGDSAVYLCASSPGQAYGYTFGSGTRLTVV.

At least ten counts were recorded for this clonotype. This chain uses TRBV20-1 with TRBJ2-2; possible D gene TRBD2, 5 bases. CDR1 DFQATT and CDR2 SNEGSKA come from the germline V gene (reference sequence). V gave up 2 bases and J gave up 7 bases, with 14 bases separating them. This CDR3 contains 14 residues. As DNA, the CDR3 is TGCAGTGCTAGACAGGCGGGCCTTATCGGGGAGCTGTTTTTT. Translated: CSARQAGLIGELFF.